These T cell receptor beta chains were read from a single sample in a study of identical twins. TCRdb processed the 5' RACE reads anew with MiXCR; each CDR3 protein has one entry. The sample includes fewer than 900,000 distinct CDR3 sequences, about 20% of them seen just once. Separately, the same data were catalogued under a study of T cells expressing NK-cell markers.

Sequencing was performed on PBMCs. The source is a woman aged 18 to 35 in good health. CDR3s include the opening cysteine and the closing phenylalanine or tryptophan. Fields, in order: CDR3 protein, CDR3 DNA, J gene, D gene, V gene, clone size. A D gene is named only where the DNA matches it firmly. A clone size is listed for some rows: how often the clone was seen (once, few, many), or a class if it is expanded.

CASNRGPYNSPLHF,TGTGCCAGTAACCGGGGACCCTATAATTCACCCCTCCACTTT,TRBJ1-6,NA,TRBV19,NA
CASGGTSGSYNEQFF,TGTGCCAGCGGCGGGACTAGCGGGAGCTACAATGAGCAGTTCTTC,TRBJ2-1,TRBD2,TRBV12-3/TRBV12-4,few
CSASRRDRSYEQYF,TGCAGTGCTTCGAGACGGGACCGATCCTACGAGCAGTACTTC,TRBJ2-7,NA,TRBV20-1,NA
CASSLGGTAQAQETQYF,TGCGCCAGCAGCTTGGGCGGGACTGCCCAAGCACAAGAGACCCAGTACTTC,TRBJ2-5,NA,TRBV5-1,few
CSASRSGRGSGELFF,TGCAGTGCCTCTCGTAGCGGGAGAGGGAGCGGGGAGCTGTTTTTT,TRBJ2-2,TRBD2,TRBV20-1,NA
CAITDRVIGEQFF,TGTGCCATTACGGACAGGGTTATTGGCGAGCAGTTCTTC,TRBJ2-1,TRBD1,TRBV10-3,NA
CAWSGGNEQFF,TGTGCCTGGAGTGGGGGTAATGAGCAGTTCTTC,TRBJ2-1,NA,TRBV30,NA
CSANPSGNPGDTQYF,TGCAGTGCGAATCCTAGCGGGAACCCGGGAGATACGCAGTATTTT,TRBJ2-3,TRBD2,TRBV20-1,few
CSVDLAGGVAGELFF,TGCAGCGTTGATCTGGCGGGGGGGGTGGCCGGGGAGCTGTTTTTT,TRBJ2-2,TRBD2,TRBV29-1,many
CASSGGARASGRAVGELFF,TGTGCCAGCAGTGGGGGTGCCCGGGCTAGCGGGAGGGCAGTCGGGGAGCTGTTTTTT,TRBJ2-2,TRBD2,TRBV12-3/TRBV12-4,few
CASSLLGQHTGELFF,TGCGCCAGCAGCTTGCTTGGACAACACACCGGGGAGCTGTTTTTT,TRBJ2-2,NA,TRBV5-1,few
CASSHGQGYGYTF,TGTGCCAGCAGCCACGGACAAGGCTATGGCTACACCTTC,TRBJ1-2,NA,TRBV7-2,few
CASSLGGGGNTEAFF,TGTGCCAGCAGCTTAGGTGGGGGAGGGAACACTGAAGCTTTCTTT,TRBJ1-1,NA,TRBV11-2,few
CAISRALPDSYTGELFF,TGTGCCATCAGCAGAGCCCTCCCGGACAGTTACACCGGGGAGCTGTTTTTT,TRBJ2-2,NA,TRBV10-3,NA
CVSSFGGRENTGELFF,TGTGTCAGCAGTTTTGGCGGGAGGGAGAACACCGGGGAGCTGTTTTTT,TRBJ2-2,TRBD2,TRBV12-3/TRBV12-4,NA
CATSPRDPQAETQYF,TGTGCCACCAGCCCGCGGGACCCCCAAGCCGAGACCCAGTACTTC,TRBJ2-5,NA,TRBV15,NA
CASSSKYQETQYF,TGTGCCAGCAGCTCCAAGTACCAAGAGACCCAGTACTTC,TRBJ2-5,NA,TRBV7-6,NA
CASSYGVVAGNTIYF,TGTGCCAGCAGTTACGGGGTGGTAGCTGGAAACACCATATATTTT,TRBJ1-3,NA,TRBV6-5,NA
CASSKQGHPRYEQYF,TGTGCCAGCAGCAAACAGGGACACCCCCGCTACGAGCAGTACTTC,TRBJ2-7,NA,TRBV7-9,NA
CSAGEWNEQFF,TGCAGTGCTGGAGAGTGGAATGAGCAGTTCTTC,TRBJ2-1,NA,TRBV20-1,NA
CASSQAGTRSSYNEQFF,TGTGCCAGCAGCCAAGCCGGGACTAGGAGCTCCTACAATGAGCAGTTCTTC,TRBJ2-1,TRBD2,TRBV4-2,few
CASSHRGDDTEAFF,TGTGCCAGCAGTCACAGGGGAGACGACACTGAAGCTTTCTTT,TRBJ1-1,TRBD1,TRBV6-5,few
CASSSSGVLVAGGTDTQYF,TGCGCCAGCAGCTCGTCAGGGGTCTTGGTAGCGGGGGGCACAGATACGCAGTATTTT,TRBJ2-3,TRBD2,TRBV5-1,NA
CASSPRGTSYEQYF,TGCGCCAGCAGCCCCCGGGGGACCTCCTACGAGCAGTACTTC,TRBJ2-7,NA,TRBV4-3,few
CSARLQGDEQYF,TGCAGTGCTAGGTTACAGGGAGACGAGCAGTACTTC,TRBJ2-7,NA,TRBV20-1,few
CATSDSNQPQHF,TGTGCCACCAGTGATAGCAATCAGCCCCAGCATTTT,TRBJ1-5,NA,TRBV24-1,many
CASSLWAGGGETQYF,TGTGCCAGCAGTTTATGGGCGGGCGGTGGTGAGACCCAGTACTTC,TRBJ2-5,NA,TRBV27,NA
CAISRLAGGRETQYF,TGTGCCATCAGTCGACTAGCGGGGGGGCGAGAGACCCAGTACTTC,TRBJ2-5,TRBD2,TRBV10-3,many
CSARDRLRQGREKLFF,TGCAGTGCTAGAGATCGGCTAAGACAGGGAAGGGAAAAACTGTTTTTT,TRBJ1-4,TRBD1,TRBV20-1,few
CAISESELRVGIEQYF,TGTGCCATCAGTGAGTCGGAACTCAGAGTAGGGATCGAGCAGTACTTC,TRBJ2-7,NA,TRBV10-3,few
CASSPAVRGYTF,TGTGCCAGCTCACCTGCCGTCCGCGGCTACACCTTC,TRBJ1-2,NA,TRBV18,few
CASSLPGGYEQYF,TGTGCCAGCAGCTTACCAGGGGGCTACGAGCAGTACTTC,TRBJ2-7,TRBD1,TRBV12-3/TRBV12-4,many
CASSSGQRYNEQFF,TGTGCCAGCAGCTCGGGACAAAGGTACAATGAGCAGTTCTTC,TRBJ2-1,NA,TRBV11-2,NA
CASSYTGQHSGNTIYF,TGTGCCAGCAGTTACACGGGACAACACTCTGGAAACACCATATATTTT,TRBJ1-3,NA,TRBV6-5,NA
CASSLSAGDRFYEQYF,TGTGCCAGCAGTTTATCGGCAGGGGACAGGTTCTACGAGCAGTACTTC,TRBJ2-7,TRBD1,TRBV27,few
CASSYSGEGNYGYTF,TGTGCCAGCAGTTACTCGGGGGAGGGTAACTATGGCTACACCTTC,TRBJ1-2,NA,TRBV6-5,many
CASSIMGLAANEQFF,TGCGCCAGCAGCATCATGGGACTAGCCGCCAATGAGCAGTTCTTC,TRBJ2-1,TRBD2,TRBV5-1,NA
CASSSRLADIYEQYF,TGTGCCAGCAGCAGCCGACTAGCGGATATTTACGAGCAGTACTTC,TRBJ2-7,TRBD2,TRBV7-9,many
CASSLIPADAYNEQFF,TGCGCCAGCAGCTTGATTCCAGCGGACGCCTACAATGAGCAGTTCTTC,TRBJ2-1,NA,TRBV5-1,few
CSATSPRKAGGYNEQFF,TGCAGTGCTACCTCCCCGAGAAAAGCGGGGGGCTACAATGAGCAGTTCTTC,TRBJ2-1,TRBD2,TRBV20-1,NA
CASRWNLEGTEAFF,TGTGCCAGCAGGTGGAACCTCGAAGGGACTGAAGCTTTCTTT,TRBJ1-1,NA,TRBV6-1,NA
CASSHASLPYNEQFF,TGTGCCAGCAGCCACGCTTCCCTACCCTACAATGAGCAGTTCTTC,TRBJ2-1,NA,TRBV6-2/TRBV6-3,NA
CASSYRGQNTEAFF,TGTGCCAGCAGTTACAGGGGCCAGAACACTGAAGCTTTCTTT,TRBJ1-1,NA,TRBV6-5,few
CSARDQQGATNSPLHF,TGCAGTGCTAGAGATCAGCAGGGGGCAACTAATTCACCCCTCCACTTT,TRBJ1-6,TRBD1,TRBV20-1,few
CAINFAGGSDTQYF,TGTGCCATCAATTTTGCAGGGGGCTCAGATACGCAGTATTTT,TRBJ2-3,TRBD1,TRBV10-3,few
CATTSGAYEQYF,TGTGCCACCACGTCAGGGGCCTACGAGCAGTACTTC,TRBJ2-7,NA,TRBV7-9,many
CSAHPRDRVTFF,TGCAGTGCCCATCCAAGGGACAGGGTAACTTTCTTT,TRBJ1-1,TRBD1,TRBV20-1,many
CASSLGTGAFLEQYF,TGTGCCAGCAGTCTCGGGACAGGGGCCTTCCTGGAGCAGTACTTC,TRBJ2-7,TRBD1,TRBV12-3/TRBV12-4,few
CASSSRTAPNSPLHF,TGTGCCAGCTCATCTCGGACAGCTCCTAATTCACCCCTCCACTTT,TRBJ1-6,NA,TRBV18,NA
CASSRLAGGPTDTQYF,TGTGCCAGCAGTCGACTAGCGGGGGGGCCAACAGATACGCAGTATTTT,TRBJ2-3,TRBD2,TRBV12-3/TRBV12-4,many
CAIRMTGPNSPLHF,TGTGCCATCAGGATGACAGGCCCTAATTCACCCCTCCACTTT,TRBJ1-6,NA,TRBV10-3,NA
CASSLGLAGDLSSYNEQFF,TGTGCCAGCAGCCTGGGACTAGCGGGGGACCTGAGCTCCTACAATGAGCAGTTCTTC,TRBJ2-1,TRBD2,TRBV5-4,NA
CASSLRAGPDEQYF,TGTGCCAGCAGCTTAAGGGCAGGGCCGGACGAGCAGTACTTC,TRBJ2-7,NA,TRBV7-3,NA
CASSIPGQGGTDTQYF,TGTGCCAGCAGCATTCCGGGACAGGGAGGCACAGATACGCAGTATTTT,TRBJ2-3,TRBD1,TRBV7-9,NA